These 3 T cell receptor beta chains came from one sample sequenced in a study of CD8+CD57+ T cells in acquired aplastic anemia. Genomic DNA constituted the template upon which TCR beta VDJ and CDR3 profiling was performed. TCRdb reprocessed the reads with MiXCR, giving one entry per CDR3 protein. In the table there are about 130,000 distinct CDR3 sequences, around 48% of which are singletons. The sequenced material came from sorted CD4+, CD8+, or CD8+CD57+ T cells (not recorded which) from PBMCs. These TCRs come from a human donor in good health, serving as a control.

About this clonotype itself: Since no conserved phenylalanine or tryptophan closes the CDR3, a read error is the likely cause. The chain couples TRBV5-6 to TRBJ1-1; D might be TRBD1 (5 bases). The CDR3 contains 15 residues. Germline assignment: CDR1 SGHDT and CDR2 YYEEEE. Trimming shortened V by 4 bases and J by 7 bases, and 20 bases separated the two germline ends. CDR3 amino acids: CASSLLGRDLLEAFS. CDR3 DNA sequence: TGTGCCAGCAGCCTATTGGGCAGGGATCTTCTTGAAGCTTTCTCT.

The V call is TRBV29-1, the J call TRBJ1-1, with a possible D match to TRBD1 (5 bases). The CDR3 spans 13 residues. With 0 bases removed from V and 4 bases from J, the gap between germline ends came to 9 bases. CDR1 and CDR2 from the germline V gene are SQVTM and ANQGSEA. DNA for the CDR3: TGCAGCGTTGAAGATGGGAGGGGCACTGAAGCTTTCTTT. Its translation: CSVEDGRGTEAFF.

The gene calls are TRBV24-1 and TRBJ1-5; maybe TRBD1 (5 bases). Germline V lookup: CDR1 KGHDR, CDR2 SFDVKD. The V end lost 9 bases, the J end lost 0 bases, and 11 bases lay between the germline ends. CDR3 length equals 14 residues. The CDR3 here is CATAEGYSNQPQHF. CDR3 coding DNA: TGTGCCACCGCCGAGGGGTATAGCAATCAGCCCCAGCATTTT.